This T cell receptor (beta chain) is from a study of STAT5B mutations in CD4+ large granular lymphocyte leukemia. TCRdb's table, derived via immunoSEQ multiplex PCR, lists solely in-frame clones and lacks some. The top ten hold roughly 62% of the sample, which has 7,500 to 10,000 clones, just under 85% seen once. Germline V lookup: CDR1 MDHEN, CDR2 SYDVKM. Trimming at V came to 5 bases and at J to 1 base, leaving 6 bases not matched to a gene. The CDR3 has 16 residues. The source of this sequence is a man between 60 and 75 years old with CD4+ T-cell large granular lymphocyte leukemia. The sample consisted of PBMCs. The gene calls are TRBV28 and TRBJ1-5; 9 bases are a match to TRBD1. This CDR3 is CASSTTGQGSNQPQHF. The CDR3 DNA is TGTGCCAGCAGTACGACGGGACAGGGCAGCAATCAGCCCCAGCATTTT.